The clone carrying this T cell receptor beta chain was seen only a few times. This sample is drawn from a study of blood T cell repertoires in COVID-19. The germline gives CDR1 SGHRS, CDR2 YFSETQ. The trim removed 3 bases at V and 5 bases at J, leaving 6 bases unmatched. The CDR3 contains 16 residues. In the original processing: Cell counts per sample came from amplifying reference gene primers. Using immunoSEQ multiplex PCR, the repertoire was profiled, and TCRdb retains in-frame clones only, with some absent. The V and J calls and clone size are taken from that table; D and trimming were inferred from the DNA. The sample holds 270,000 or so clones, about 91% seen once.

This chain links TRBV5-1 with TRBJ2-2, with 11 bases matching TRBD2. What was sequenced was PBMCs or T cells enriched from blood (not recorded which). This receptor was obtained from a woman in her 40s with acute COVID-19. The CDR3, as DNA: TGCGCCAGCAGCTCACTAGCGGGAGTTGGGACCGGGGAGCTGTTTTTT. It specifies CASSSLAGVGTGELFF. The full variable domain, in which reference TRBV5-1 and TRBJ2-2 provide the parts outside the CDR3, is KAGVTQTPRYLIKTRGQQVTLSCSPISGHRSVSWYQQTPGQGLQFLFEYFSETQRNKGNFPGRFSGRQFSNSRSEMNVSTLELGDSALYLCASSSLAGVGTGELFFGEGSRLTVL.